One sample yielded the 30 T cell receptor beta chains listed below, sequenced in a study of post-analysis software for immune sequencing data (dated by TCRdb to 2013 to 2016). The full study reports these points: Patients showed significantly higher frequencies than controls for about 5 TRBV segments, among them TRBV5-6, TRBV5-1 and TRBV20-1.

Libraries were constructed by PCR. Sequenced using an Illumina HiSeq 2500. Unique molecular identifiers were incorporated into TCR beta cDNA libraries to reduce PCR and sequencing biases. TCRdb reworked the public reads: Q25 trimming with fastp, MiXCR clone assembly, productive beta chains retained. Each record represents a unique CDR3 protein, reported with the most common genes and DNA among its rows. Within this sample are over 150,000 distinct CDR3 sequences, with around 30% of them counted one time only. The ten largest clones add up to around 1.5% of the sample. These receptors' antigens are unknown. The source material was blood. The receptors were sampled from a girl between 10 and 17 years old with multiple sclerosis.

This clonotype was found many times. V and J are TRBV4-1 and TRBJ2-3; D gene uncertain. The V gene's germline CDR1 is MGHRA and CDR2 YSYEKL. V lost 3 bases to trimming and J lost 2 bases, with 15 bases between them. The CDR3 totals 16 residues. The DNA for the CDR3 is TGCGCCAGCAGCCAGGCTGACTTGTTTGCCACAGATACGCAGTATTTT. Amino acid sequence: CASSQADLFATDTQYF.

Sample share makes this clonotype medium-sized. This sequence joins TRBV20-1 and TRBJ2-4, with 11 bases fitting TRBD2. J gave up 8 bases and V 7 bases, and 13 bases lay outside the gene matches. The CDR3 sequence is 15 residues long. Germline V CDR1 and CDR2: DFQATT, SNEGSKA (reference sequence). CDR3 sequence: CSGSGRASGADIQYF. In nucleotides, the CDR3 is TGCAGTGGTAGCGGGAGGGCCTCGGGGGCTGACATTCAGTACTTC.

The sample holds a few counts of this clonotype. The V and J genes are TRBV20-1 and TRBJ1-4, with a tentative D call TRBD1 (6 bases). Trimming pared 6 bases from V and 6 bases from J, leaving 17 bases between. The CDR3 runs to 14 residues. CDR1 and CDR2 from the germline V gene are DFQATT and SNEGSKA (reference sequence). The CDR3 DNA reads as TGCAGTGCGGGGGGGGGACATCGCGATGAAAAACTGTTTTTT. Its protein product is CSAGGGHRDEKLFF.

This clonotype was seen at least ten times. This chain connects TRBV29-1 to TRBJ2-1; D possibly corresponds to TRBD1 (6 bases). Germline CDR1 and CDR2: SQVTM and ANQGSEA. This CDR3 region has 16 residues. V was cut by 3 bases and J by 0 bases, with 15 bases left in between. CDR3 amino acids: CSVEGAAGSSYNEQFF. The CDR3 bases are TGCAGCGTTGAGGGGGCAGCCGGTAGCTCCTACAATGAGCAGTTCTTC.

On this clonotype itself: A much larger clone is a single base away; this may be a read error. V usage is TRBV10-3 and J usage is TRBJ2-3; TRBD2 matches at 10 bases. The CDR3 consists of 17 residues. Trimming at V came to 6 bases and at J to 0 bases, leaving 9 bases not matched to a gene. From germline, CDR1 is ENHRY and CDR2 SYGVKD. The CDR3 nucleotides are TGTGCCATCAGCTCCGGGACTAGCGAGGCTAGCACAGATACGCAGTATTTT. Its translation is CAISSGTSEASTDTQYF.

The J gene is TRBJ2-4, the V gene TRBV5-1; TRBD1 agrees at 8 bases. With the DNA end fitting TRBJ2-7 better, the J assignment may be wrong. Germline loops: CDR1 SGHRS, CDR2 YFSETQ. The CDR3 consists of 14 residues. The CDR3 DNA follows: TGCGCCAGCAGCGACGGACAGGGAGCCTACGAGCAGTACTTC. It codes for CASSDGQGAYEQYF.

In regard to this clonotype: Possible read error: a much larger clone is one base away. The DNA of the CDR3 is TGTGCCAGCAGCTTGCCCCAGCGCGCGAGACGGGATCAGCCCCAGCATTTT. As protein: CASSLPQRARRDQPQHF. The chain joins TRBV7-2 to TRBJ1-5; no firm D call. Germline CDR1 SGHTA, CDR2 FQGNSA. The CDR3 has 17 amino acids. Trimming removed 3 bases from V and 5 bases from J, with 20 bases in between.

This clonotype was observed many times. This rearrangement joins TRBV12-2 to TRBJ2-7; the DNA was not compared with TRBD2, the D call given in the table. TRBV12-2 is assigned pseudogene status. This CDR3 contains 15 residues. The CDR3 is CASRLYSVRSYEQYF. The CDR3 bases are TGTGCAAGTCGCTTATATAGCGTTCGCTCCTACGAGCAGTACTTC.

This clonotype was picked up a small number of times. This chain joins TRBV6-4 and TRBJ2-5; 12 positions match TRBD1. V shed 4 bases, J shed 11 bases, and the junction held 8 bases outside the gene matches. The CDR3 is made up of 14 amino acids. CDR1 is MRHNA, CDR2 SNTAGT, per germline. The CDR3 spells CASSGGTGGNEQYF. In DNA, the CDR3 is TGTGCCAGCAGTGGAGGGACAGGGGGCAATGAGCAGTACTTC.

This clonotype was recorded many times. This chain links TRBV29-1 with TRBJ2-7; D remains unclear. V was pared by 0 bases and J by 2 bases, with 11 bases between. CDR1 and CDR2 from the germline V gene are SQVTM and ANQGSEA. The CDR3 runs to 14 residues. This CDR3 reads CSVEDGNPTYEQYF. The CDR3 DNA reads TGCAGCGTTGAAGATGGTAACCCGACCTACGAGCAGTACTTC.

The chain recombines TRBV7-2 with TRBJ2-7; weak D call: TRBD2 (6 bases). Near its end, the DNA agrees better with TRBJ2-5, so the J call may be wrong. CDR1 SGHTA and CDR2 FQGNSA come from the germline V gene. CDR3 size: 13 residues. The chain's CDR3 is CASSLGGVETQYF. In nucleotides, the CDR3 is TGTGCCAGCAGCTTGGGCGGGGTTGAGACCCAGTACTTC.

At least ten counts were recorded for this clonotype. V and J are TRBV4-1 and TRBJ1-1; D is perhaps TRBD1 (5 bases). The CDR3 spans 13 residues. CDR1 MGHRA and CDR2 YSYEKL come from the germline V gene. The ends were cut back, 1 base at V and 5 bases at J, with 8 bases in the middle. CDR3 amino acids: CASSQGRGTEAFF. CDR3 nucleotide sequence: TGCGCCAGCAGCCAAGGAAGGGGAACTGAAGCTTTCTTT.

The chain joins TRBV27 to TRBJ2-3; TRBD1 agrees at 7 bases. From germline, CDR1 is MNHEY and CDR2 SMNVEV (reference sequence). The ends lost 4 bases at V and 14 bases at J; junction bases unmatched: 15. The CDR3 spans 14 residues. The CDR3 is CASSSTGYNEKLYF. The DNA for the CDR3 is TGTGCCAGCAGTTCGACAGGGTATAATGAAAAACTGTATTTT.

Of note for this clonotype: Possible read error: a much larger clone is one base away. The chain couples TRBV20-1 to TRBJ2-7; tentative D call: TRBD1 (5 bases). Germline assignment: CDR1 DFQATT and CDR2 SNEGSKA (reference sequence). The V end lost 2 bases, the J end lost 3 bases, and 17 bases lay between the germline ends. The CDR3 contains 15 residues. The CDR3, as DNA: TGCAGTGCTAGATCCCAAGGGGCGGAGAGCTACGAGCAGTACTTC. Amino acids: CSARSQGAESYEQYF.

This clonotype has just a few counts. The gene calls are TRBV12-3 or TRBV12-4 and TRBJ2-7; D not certain. V was clipped by 8 bases and J by 0 bases, with 14 bases between them. This CDR3 spans 14 amino acids. The CDR3 bases are TGTGCCAGCGGAAGAGGCGGTAGCTCCTACGAGCAGTACTTC. Amino acid sequence: CASGRGGSSYEQYF.

The CDR3: CASSRLAGGASSYNEQFF. CDR3 coding DNA: TGTGCCAGCAGCCGTCTAGCGGGGGGCGCGAGCTCCTACAATGAGCAGTTCTTC. The chain uses TRBV6-2 or TRBV6-3 and TRBJ2-1, with TRBD2 matching over 11 bases. There are 18 residues in the CDR3. Germline V CDR1 and CDR2: MNHEY, SVGEGT. The V segment lost 6 bases and the J segment 0 bases; nucleotides outside the gene matches: 10.

This clonotype appeared once. This may stem from a read error, because a much larger clone lies one nucleotide away. This chain connects TRBV29-1 to TRBJ2-7; D could derive from TRBD1 or TRBD2 (5 bases each). The CDR3 contains 13 residues. The ends were cut back, 6 bases at V and 3 bases at J, with 15 bases in the middle. In germline, CDR1 is SQVTM, CDR2 ANQGSEA. CDR3 sequence (DNA): TGCAGCGTAGGGGACCTAACAAGCTACGAGCAGTACTTC. It codes for CSVGDLTSYEQYF.

The table lists this clonotype with many counts. CDR3 residues: CASSPGQGSDTQYF. CDR3 in DNA: TGTGCCAGCTCACCCGGGCAGGGGTCAGATACGCAGTATTTT. The J gene is TRBJ2-3, the V gene TRBV18; D might be TRBD1 (6 bases). Germline-derived CDR1 and CDR2 are KGHSH and LQKENI. Trimming removed 3 bases at V and 4 bases at J, with 11 bases between. CDR3 length: 14 residues.

In its sample, this clonotype was seen a few times. Germline and junction disagree at one end, which may indicate a read error. The chain links TRBV10-3 to TRBJ2-7; 12 positions agree with TRBD2. Germline CDR1 is ENHRY and CDR2 is SYGVKD. The CDR3 is 14 amino acids. CDR3 bases: TGTGCCACCAGTCCGACTAGCGGGGGCTACGAGCAGTACTTC. Residues: CATSPTSGGYEQYF.

This clonotype appeared many times. For the CDR3, the DNA is TGCAGTGCTATGGCAAGTTGGGCCGAGCAGTACTTC. This sequence encodes CSAMASWAEQYF. The chain couples TRBV20-1 to TRBJ2-7, with D unresolved. CDR1 and CDR2 from the germline V gene are DFQATT and SNEGSKA (reference sequence). Trimming cost V 4 bases and J 6 bases, with 13 bases left between them. The CDR3 spans 12 residues.

This clonotype was picked up a small number of times. V gene TRBV4-1 combines with J gene TRBJ2-7, with unresolved D. Trimming took 0 bases from V and 3 from J, leaving 6 bases between them. The germline V gene encodes CDR1 MGHRA and CDR2 YSYEKL. This CDR3 spans 13 amino acids. Written as DNA, the CDR3 is TGCGCCAGCAGCCAAGAGGGGTGCTACGAGCAGTACTTC. Encoded protein: CASSQEGCYEQYF.

About this clonotype itself: A much larger clone differs from this one at a single base, so this may be a read error. The chain has TRBV5-4 and TRBJ2-7; no definite D call. The CDR3 has 16 residues. V gave up 4 bases and J gave up 7 bases, with 24 bases separating them. CDR1 and CDR2 (germline): SGHNT, YYREEE (reference sequence). CDR3 region: CASSLPGRSPTFEQYF. As DNA, the CDR3 is TGTGCCAGCAGCCTGCCCGGGCGAAGCCCCACTTTTGAGCAGTACTTC.

As concerns this clonotype: Being one base from a much bigger clone, this may be a read error. CDR3 sequence: CASSRLGVLYNEQYF. The CDR3 DNA reads as TGCGCCAGCAGCCGTCTAGGAGTTTTGTACAATGAGCAGTACTTC. The rearrangement uses TRBV4-1 and TRBJ2-4; D ambiguous. The ends were cut back, 4 bases at V and 13 bases at J, with 23 bases in the middle. In germline, CDR1 is MGHRA, CDR2 YSYEKL. CDR3 length: 15 residues.

This clonotype has just a few counts. The junction departs from germline at one end; a sequencing error may be responsible. The chain couples TRBV9 to TRBJ1-1; 7 bases map to TRBD1. The CDR3 is 17 amino acids. The germline V gene encodes CDR1 SGDLS and CDR2 YYNGEE. DNA of the CDR3: TGTGCCAGCAGCATAACCCCAGCGACAGGGATGAACACTAAAGCTTTCTTT. This gives the protein CASSITPATGMNTKAFF.

Of note for this clonotype: A clone one base away is much larger, so this may be a read error. The CDR3, as DNA: TGTGCCAGCAGCCGAGACGTTGTAGCCAGAAACATTCAGTACTTC. Residues: CASSRDVVARNIQYF. J is TRBJ2-4 and V is TRBV3-1; D is unresolved. The germline V gene has CDR1 LGHDT and CDR2 YNNKEL (reference sequence). CDR3 length equals 15 residues.

This clonotype was found many times. The chain is built from TRBV5-6 and TRBJ2-7; 9 bases match TRBD2. Per germline, CDR1 SGHDT and CDR2 YYEEEE. V trimming: 5 bases; J trimming: 2 bases; junction bases outside the gene matches: 2. CDR3 size: 13 residues. The CDR3 loop is CASRRTSAYEQYF. The CDR3 DNA reads TGTGCCAGCAGAAGGACTAGCGCCTACGAGCAGTACTTC. Full variable domain (missing parts from reference TRBV5-6 and TRBJ2-7): DAGVTQSPTHLIKTRGQQVTLRCSPKSGHDTVSWYQQALGQGPQFIFQYYEEEERQRGNFPDRFSGHQFPNYSSELNVNALLLGDSALYLCASRRTSAYEQYFGPGTRLTVT.

This clonotype has a handful of counts. The gene calls are TRBV5-1 and TRBJ2-1; D is possibly TRBD1 or TRBD2 (5 bases each). The CDR3 has 14 amino acids. Germline V lookup: CDR1 SGHRS, CDR2 YFSETQ. The V gene lost 5 bases and the J gene lost 1 base, with 10 bases spanning the gap. CDR3 nucleotides: TGCGCCAGCAGAGGGGACCCATCCTACAATGAGCAGTTCTTC. Its translation: CASRGDPSYNEQFF.

The chain uses TRBV20-1 and TRBJ1-4; 8 bases align to TRBD1. The CDR3 consists of 18 residues. CDR1 and CDR2 from the germline V gene are DFQATT and SNEGSKA (reference sequence). The V segment lost 6 bases and the J segment 1 base; nucleotides outside the gene matches: 16. CDR3 loop: CSAPVRVVRGQTNEKLFF. The CDR3 DNA reads TGCAGTGCCCCAGTGAGGGTTGTCAGGGGGCAAACTAATGAAAAACTGTTTTTT.

In its sample, this clonotype was seen many times. This sequence joins TRBV6-1 and TRBJ2-1; TRBD2 is a possible D gene (5 bases). The germline gives CDR1 MNHNS, CDR2 SASEGT. The CDR3 is made up of 13 amino acids. V was clipped by 8 bases and J by 4 bases, with 12 bases between them. In nucleotides, the CDR3 is TGTGCCAGCGCCCTAGCCCCTTACAATGAGCAGTTCTTC. This codes for CASALAPYNEQFF.

This clonotype was seen a few times. The chain uses TRBV6-5 and TRBJ1-3; D perhaps matches TRBD1 (6 bases). Germline assignment: CDR1 MNHEY and CDR2 SVGAGI. V lost 7 bases and J 4 bases, leaving 14 bases between the germline ends. The CDR3 is 14 amino acids. The CDR3 sequence: CASTQGGGGNTIYF. The CDR3 region has the DNA TGTGCCAGCACTCAAGGGGGGGGAGGAAACACCATATATTTT.